This T cell receptor (beta chain) is drawn from a study of cytomegalovirus exposure and HLA in healthy donors. Primers for the PCR totalled 60 Vbeta and 13 Jbeta. Clones were read by immunoSEQ multiplex PCR, and TCRdb kept only the in-frame ones, dropping some. The sample lists more than 95,000 clones; 76% were seen once. Study observations and caveats: In an earlier analysis, most TCR beta V segments were productive about 90% or about 30% of the time. 87-base-pair reads could not separate some V segments, including TRBV6-2 and TRBV6-3. Using a false discovery rate of 0.05, a later analysis showed that fewer than 20,000 TCR beta sequences were associated with HLA alleles.

Trimming cost V 6 bases and J 5 bases; bases outside gene matches: 17. The germline V gene encodes CDR1 SGDLS and CDR2 YYNGEE. This CDR3 is built from 17 residues. Concerning this clone itself: Its matching antigen is unknown.

Sequencing input: PBMCs. This sequence was found in a woman younger than 30 in good health and CMV-seropositive. V is TRBV9 and J is TRBJ2-7, with 10 bases matching TRBD2. CDR3 sequence reads: CASTESGASGSMDEQYF. For the CDR3, the DNA is TGTGCCAGCACCGAGTCGGGGGCTAGCGGGAGTATGGACGAGCAGTACTTC.